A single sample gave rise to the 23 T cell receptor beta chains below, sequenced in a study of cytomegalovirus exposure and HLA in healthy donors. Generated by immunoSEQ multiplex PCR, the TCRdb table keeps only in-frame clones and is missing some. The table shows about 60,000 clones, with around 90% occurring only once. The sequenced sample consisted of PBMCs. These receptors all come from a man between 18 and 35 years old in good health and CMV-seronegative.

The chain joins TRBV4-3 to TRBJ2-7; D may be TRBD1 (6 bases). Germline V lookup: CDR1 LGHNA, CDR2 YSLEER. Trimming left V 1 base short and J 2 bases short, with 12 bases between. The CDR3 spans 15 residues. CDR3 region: CASSQVQGSTYEQYF. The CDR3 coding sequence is TGCGCCAGCAGCCAAGTCCAGGGGAGTACCTACGAGCAGTACTTC.

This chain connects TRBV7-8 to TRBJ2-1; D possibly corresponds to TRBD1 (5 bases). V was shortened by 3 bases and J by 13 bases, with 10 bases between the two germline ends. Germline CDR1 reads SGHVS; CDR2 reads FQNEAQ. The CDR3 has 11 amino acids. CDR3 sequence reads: CASSFDSVQFF. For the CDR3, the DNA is TGTGCCAGCAGCTTTGACAGTGTACAGTTCTTC.

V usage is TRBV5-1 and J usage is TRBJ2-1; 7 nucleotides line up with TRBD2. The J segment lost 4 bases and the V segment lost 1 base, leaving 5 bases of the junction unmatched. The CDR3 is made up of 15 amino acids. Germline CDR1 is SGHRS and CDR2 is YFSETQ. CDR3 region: CASSLFAGDYNEQFF. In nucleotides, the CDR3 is TGCGCCAGCAGCTTGTTTGCGGGAGATTACAATGAGCAGTTCTTC.

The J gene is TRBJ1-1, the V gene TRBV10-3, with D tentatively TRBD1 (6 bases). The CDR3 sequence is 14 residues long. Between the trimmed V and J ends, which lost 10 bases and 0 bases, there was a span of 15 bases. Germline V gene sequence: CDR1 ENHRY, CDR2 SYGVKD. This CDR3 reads CASRTEAMNTEAFF. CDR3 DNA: TGTGCCAGCCGGACAGAGGCTATGAACACTGAAGCTTTCTTT.

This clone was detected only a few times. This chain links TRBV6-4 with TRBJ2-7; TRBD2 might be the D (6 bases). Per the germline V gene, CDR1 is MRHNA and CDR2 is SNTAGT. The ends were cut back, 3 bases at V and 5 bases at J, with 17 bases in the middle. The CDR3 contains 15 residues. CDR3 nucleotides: TGTGCCAGCAGTGAGGCCGACGGGGGTGACCACGAGCAGTACTTC. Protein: CASSEADGGDHEQYF.

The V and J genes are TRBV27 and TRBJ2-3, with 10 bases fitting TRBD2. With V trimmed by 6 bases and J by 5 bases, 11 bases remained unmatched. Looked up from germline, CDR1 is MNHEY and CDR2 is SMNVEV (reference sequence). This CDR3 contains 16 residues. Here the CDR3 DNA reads TGTGCCAGCAGCTCTATAGCGGGAGGCCTGGAAGATACGCAGTATTTT. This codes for CASSSIAGGLEDTQYF.

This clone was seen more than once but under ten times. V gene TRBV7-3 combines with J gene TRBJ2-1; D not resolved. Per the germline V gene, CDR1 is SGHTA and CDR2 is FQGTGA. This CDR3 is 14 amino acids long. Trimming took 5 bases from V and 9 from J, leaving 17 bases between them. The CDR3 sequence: CASSPPGSGVEQFF. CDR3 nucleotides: TGTGCCAGCAGCCCGCCGGGTAGTGGTGTTGAGCAGTTCTTC.

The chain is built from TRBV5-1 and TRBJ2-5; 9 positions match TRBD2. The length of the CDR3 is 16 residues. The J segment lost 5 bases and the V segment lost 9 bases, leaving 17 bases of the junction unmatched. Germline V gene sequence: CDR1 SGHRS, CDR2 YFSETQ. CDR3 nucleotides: TGCGCCAACCAGGGGCGGATAGCGGGAGTGTCTGAGACCCAGTACTTC. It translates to CANQGRIAGVSETQYF. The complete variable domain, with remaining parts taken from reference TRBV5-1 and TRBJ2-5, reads KAGVTQTPRYLIKTRGQQVTLSCSPISGHRSVSWYQQTPGQGLQFLFEYFSETQRNKGNFPGRFSGRQFSNSRSEMNVSTLELGDSALYLCANQGRIAGVSETQYFGPGTRLLVL.

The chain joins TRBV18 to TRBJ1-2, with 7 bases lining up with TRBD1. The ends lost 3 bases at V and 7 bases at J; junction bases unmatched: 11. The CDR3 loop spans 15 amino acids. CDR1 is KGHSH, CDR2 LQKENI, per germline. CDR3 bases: TGTGCCAGCTCACCGGGGACTGACAGGGCGGGTGGCTACACCTTC. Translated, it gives CASSPGTDRAGGYTF.

The CDR3 loop reads CASSDQGGSYNEQFF. The CDR3 DNA reads as TGTGCCAGCAGCGATCAGGGTGGTTCCTACAATGAGCAGTTCTTC. This chain connects TRBV7-2 to TRBJ2-1, with a possible D match to TRBD1 (5 bases). Trimming shortened V by 5 bases and J by 1 base, and 12 bases separated the two germline ends. The length of the CDR3 is 15 residues. Per the germline V gene, CDR1 is SGHTA and CDR2 is FQGNSA. Full variable domain (missing parts from reference TRBV7-2 and TRBJ2-1): GAGVSQSPSNKVTEKGKDVELRCDPISGHTALYWYRQSLGQGLEFLIYFQGNSAPDKSGLPSDRFSAERTGGSVSTLTIQRTQQEDSAVYLCASSDQGGSYNEQFFGPGTRLTVL.

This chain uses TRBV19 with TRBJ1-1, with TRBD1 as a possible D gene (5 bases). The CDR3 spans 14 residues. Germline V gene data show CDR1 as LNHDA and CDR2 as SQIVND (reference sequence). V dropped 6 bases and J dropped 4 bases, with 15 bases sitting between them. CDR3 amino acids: CASRGEVGSTEAFF. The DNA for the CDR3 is TGTGCCAGTAGGGGGGAGGTGGGTAGCACTGAAGCTTTCTTT.

The CDR3 bases are TGTGCCAGCAGCTTTATGACAGGGGTGAGCGAGCAGTACTTC. It codes for CASSFMTGVSEQYF. The chain is built from TRBV11-3 and TRBJ2-7, with TRBD1 matching over 8 bases. Germline-derived CDR1 and CDR2 are SGHNT and YENEEA. With 3 bases clipped from V and 6 bases from J, the junction kept 7 bases outside the gene matches. The CDR3 extends over 14 amino acids.

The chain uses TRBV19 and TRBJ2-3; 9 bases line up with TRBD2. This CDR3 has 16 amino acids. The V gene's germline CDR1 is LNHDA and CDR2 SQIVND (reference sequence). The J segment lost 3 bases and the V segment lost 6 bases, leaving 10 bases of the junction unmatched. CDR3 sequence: CASSPSLAGLTDTQYF. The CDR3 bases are TGTGCCAGTAGCCCATCACTAGCGGGTTTGACAGATACGCAGTATTTT.

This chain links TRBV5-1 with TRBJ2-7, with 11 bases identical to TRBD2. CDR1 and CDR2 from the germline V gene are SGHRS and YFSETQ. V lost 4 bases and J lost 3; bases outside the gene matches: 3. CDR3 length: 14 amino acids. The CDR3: CASSTGTSGYEQYF. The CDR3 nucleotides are TGCGCCAGCAGCACGGGGACTAGCGGCTACGAGCAGTACTTC.

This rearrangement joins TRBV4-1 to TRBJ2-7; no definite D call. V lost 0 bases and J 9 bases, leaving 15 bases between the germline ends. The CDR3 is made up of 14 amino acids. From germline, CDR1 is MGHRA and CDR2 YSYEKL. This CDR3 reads CASSQEGGPVGQYF. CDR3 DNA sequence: TGCGCCAGCAGCCAAGAAGGTGGGCCAGTCGGGCAGTACTTC.

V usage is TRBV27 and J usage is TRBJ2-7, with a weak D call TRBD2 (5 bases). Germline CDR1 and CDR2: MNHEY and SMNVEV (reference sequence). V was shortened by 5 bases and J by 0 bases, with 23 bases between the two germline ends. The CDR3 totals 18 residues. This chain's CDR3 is CASSPAPTLVFGSYEQYF. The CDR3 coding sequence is TGTGCCAGCAGTCCCGCTCCAACACTAGTCTTTGGCTCCTACGAGCAGTACTTC.

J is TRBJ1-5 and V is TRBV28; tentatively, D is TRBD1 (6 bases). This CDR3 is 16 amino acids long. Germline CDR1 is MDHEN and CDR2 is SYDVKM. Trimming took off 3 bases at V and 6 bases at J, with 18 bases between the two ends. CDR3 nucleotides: TGTGCCAGCAGTTTCGATAGGGGGATGGCAGGTCAGCCCCAGCATTTT. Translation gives CASSFDRGMAGQPQHF.

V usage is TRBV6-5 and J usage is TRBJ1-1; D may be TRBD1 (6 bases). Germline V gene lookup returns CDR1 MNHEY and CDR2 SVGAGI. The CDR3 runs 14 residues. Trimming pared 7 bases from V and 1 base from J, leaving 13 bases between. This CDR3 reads CASTDGQPNTEAFF. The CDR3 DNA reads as TGTGCCAGCACTGACGGACAGCCGAACACTGAAGCTTTCTTT.

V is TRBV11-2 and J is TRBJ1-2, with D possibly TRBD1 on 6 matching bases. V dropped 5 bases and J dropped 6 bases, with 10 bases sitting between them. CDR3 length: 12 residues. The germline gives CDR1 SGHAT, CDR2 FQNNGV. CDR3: CASSLQGNGYTF. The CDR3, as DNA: TGTGCCAGCAGCCTTCAGGGGAATGGCTACACCTTC. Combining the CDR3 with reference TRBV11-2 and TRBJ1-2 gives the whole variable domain EAGVAQSPRYKIIEKRQSVAFWCNPISGHATLYWYQQILGQGPKLLIQFQNNGVVDDSQLPKDRFSAERLKGVDSTLKIQPAKLEDSAVYLCASSLQGNGYTFGSGTRLTVV.

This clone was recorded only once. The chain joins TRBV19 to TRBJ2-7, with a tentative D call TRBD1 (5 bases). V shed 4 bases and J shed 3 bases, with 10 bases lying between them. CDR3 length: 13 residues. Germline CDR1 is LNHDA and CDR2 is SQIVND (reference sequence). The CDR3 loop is CASSRQTGYEQYF. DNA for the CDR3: TGTGCCAGTAGTAGACAAACAGGCTACGAGCAGTACTTC.

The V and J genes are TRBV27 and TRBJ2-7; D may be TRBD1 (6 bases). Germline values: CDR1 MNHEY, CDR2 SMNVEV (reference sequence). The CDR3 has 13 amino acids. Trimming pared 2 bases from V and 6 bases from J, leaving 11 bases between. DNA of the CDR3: TGTGCCAGCAGTTTAAACCAGGGGTTCGAGCAGTACTTC. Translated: CASSLNQGFEQYF.

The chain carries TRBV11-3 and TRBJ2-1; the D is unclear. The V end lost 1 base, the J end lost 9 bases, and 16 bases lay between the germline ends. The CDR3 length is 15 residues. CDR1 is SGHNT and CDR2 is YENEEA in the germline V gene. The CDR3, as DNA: TGTGCCAGCAGCTTAGTTTCGGGTTTCAGTACTGAGCAGTTCTTC. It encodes CASSLVSGFSTEQFF.

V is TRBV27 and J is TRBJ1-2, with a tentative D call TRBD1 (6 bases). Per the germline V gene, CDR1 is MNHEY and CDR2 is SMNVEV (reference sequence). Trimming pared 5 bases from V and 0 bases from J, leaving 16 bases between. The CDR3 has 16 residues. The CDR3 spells CASSRTGQPSNYGYTF. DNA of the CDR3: TGTGCCAGCAGTCGAACAGGACAGCCTTCTAACTATGGCTACACCTTC.